This note documents a single T cell receptor beta chain sequence. Antigen unknown. PCR replicates from unsorted PBMC used around 300 ng DNA, and this amount was some 30,000 T cell genomes. Sequenced by immunoSEQ multiplex PCR; TCRdb stores in-frame clones only, minus some. The table includes a few hundred thousand clones, 70% to 80% detected once. The sample is drawn from a study of shared clonotypes between healthy human individuals. Findings and caveats of the study: Sample collection involved blood only; tissue repertoires are likely different.

Trimming took off 0 bases at V and 8 bases at J, with 6 bases between the two ends. The germline gives CDR1 SGHKS, CDR2 YYEKEE (reference sequence). This CDR3 spans 12 amino acids. This chain links TRBV5-5 with TRBJ2-4; no clear D gene. The TCR comes from a woman aged 40 to 50 in good health. Some clones in this sample may be carry-over from other donors' samples. Material for sequencing was PBMCs. Written as DNA, the CDR3 is TGTGCCAGCAGCTTGGGAGCCGACATTCAGTACTTC. Protein: CASSLGADIQYF.